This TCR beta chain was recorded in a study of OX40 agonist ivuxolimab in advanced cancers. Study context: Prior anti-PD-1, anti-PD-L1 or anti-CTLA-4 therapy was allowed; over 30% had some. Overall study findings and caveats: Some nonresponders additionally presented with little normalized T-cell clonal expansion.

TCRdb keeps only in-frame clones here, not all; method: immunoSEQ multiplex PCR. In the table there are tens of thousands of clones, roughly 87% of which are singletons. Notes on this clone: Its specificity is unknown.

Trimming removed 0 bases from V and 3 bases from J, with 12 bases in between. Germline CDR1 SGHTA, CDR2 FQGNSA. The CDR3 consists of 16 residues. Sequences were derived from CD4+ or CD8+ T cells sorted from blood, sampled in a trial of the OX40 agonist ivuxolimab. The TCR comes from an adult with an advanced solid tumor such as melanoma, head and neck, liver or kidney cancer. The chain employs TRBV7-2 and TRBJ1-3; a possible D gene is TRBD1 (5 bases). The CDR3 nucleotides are TGTGCCAGCAGCTTAGCGGGGAGGGGTTTTGGAAACACCATATATTTT. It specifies CASSLAGRGFGNTIYF.